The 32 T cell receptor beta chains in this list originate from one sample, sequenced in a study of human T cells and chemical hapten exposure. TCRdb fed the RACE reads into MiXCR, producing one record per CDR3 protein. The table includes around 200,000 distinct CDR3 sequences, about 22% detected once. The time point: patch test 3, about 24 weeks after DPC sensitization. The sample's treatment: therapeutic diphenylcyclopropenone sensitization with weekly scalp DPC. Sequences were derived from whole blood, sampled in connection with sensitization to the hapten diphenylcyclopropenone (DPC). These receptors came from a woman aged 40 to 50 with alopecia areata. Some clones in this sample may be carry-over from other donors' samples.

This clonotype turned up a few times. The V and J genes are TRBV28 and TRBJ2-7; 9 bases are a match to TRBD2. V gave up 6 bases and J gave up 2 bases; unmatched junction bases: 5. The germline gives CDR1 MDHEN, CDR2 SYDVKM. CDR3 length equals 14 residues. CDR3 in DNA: TGTGCCAGCAGGGGGGGACTAGCAGCCTACGAGCAGTACTTC. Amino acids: CASRGGLAAYEQYF.

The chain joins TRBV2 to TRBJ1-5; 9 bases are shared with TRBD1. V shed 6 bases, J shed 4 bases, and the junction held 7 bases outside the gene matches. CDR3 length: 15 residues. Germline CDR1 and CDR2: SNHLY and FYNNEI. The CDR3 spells CASSKGGQGNQPQHF. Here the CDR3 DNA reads TGTGCCAGCAGCAAAGGAGGACAGGGGAATCAGCCCCAGCATTTT. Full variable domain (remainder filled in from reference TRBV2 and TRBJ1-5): EPEVTQTPSHQVTQMGQEVILRCVPISNHLYFYWYRQILGQKVEFLVSFYNNEISEKSEIFDDQFSVERPDGSNFTLKIRSTKLEDSAMYFCASSKGGQGNQPQHFGDGTRLSIL.

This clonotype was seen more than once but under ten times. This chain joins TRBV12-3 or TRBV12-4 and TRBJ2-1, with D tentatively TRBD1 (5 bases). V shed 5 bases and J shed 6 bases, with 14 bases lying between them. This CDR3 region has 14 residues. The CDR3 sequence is CASSQGFQFNEQFF. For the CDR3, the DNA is TGTGCCAGCAGTCAGGGTTTTCAATTCAATGAGCAGTTCTTC.

The CDR3 is CSVHGGTTEAFF. CDR3 DNA sequence: TGCAGCGTGCACGGGGGAACGACTGAAGCTTTCTTT. The rearrangement joins TRBV29-1 to TRBJ1-1; a possible D gene is TRBD1 (5 bases). CDR1 and CDR2 from the germline V gene are SQVTM and ANQGSEA. Between the trimmed V and J ends, which lost 6 bases and 5 bases, there was a span of 13 bases. The CDR3 is 12 amino acids. Using reference TRBV29-1 and TRBJ1-1 for the parts outside the CDR3, the full variable domain is SAVISQKPSRDICQRGTSLTIQCQVDSQVTMMFWYRQQPGQSLTLIATANQGSEATYESGFVIDKFPISRPNLTFSTLTVSNMSPEDSSIYLCSVHGGTTEAFFGQGTRLTVV.

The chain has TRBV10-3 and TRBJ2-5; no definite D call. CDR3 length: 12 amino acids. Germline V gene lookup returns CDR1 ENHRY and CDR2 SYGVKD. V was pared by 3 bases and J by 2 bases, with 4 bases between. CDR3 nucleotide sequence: TGTGCCATCAGTGACAGACAAGAGACCCAGTACTTC. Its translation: CAISDRQETQYF.

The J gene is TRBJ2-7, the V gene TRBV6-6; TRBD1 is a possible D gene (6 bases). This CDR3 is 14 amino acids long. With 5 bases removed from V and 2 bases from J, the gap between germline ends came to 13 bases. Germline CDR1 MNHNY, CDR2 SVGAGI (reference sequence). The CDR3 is CASSEDRFAYEQYF. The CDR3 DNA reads TGTGCCAGCAGTGAAGACAGGTTTGCCTACGAGCAGTACTTC.

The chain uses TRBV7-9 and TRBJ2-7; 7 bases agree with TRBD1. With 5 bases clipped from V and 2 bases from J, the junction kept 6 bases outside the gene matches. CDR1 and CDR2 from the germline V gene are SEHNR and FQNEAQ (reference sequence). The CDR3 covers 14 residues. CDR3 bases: TGTGCCAGCAGCACGGGACAGCCACCCTACGAGCAGTACTTC. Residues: CASSTGQPPYEQYF.

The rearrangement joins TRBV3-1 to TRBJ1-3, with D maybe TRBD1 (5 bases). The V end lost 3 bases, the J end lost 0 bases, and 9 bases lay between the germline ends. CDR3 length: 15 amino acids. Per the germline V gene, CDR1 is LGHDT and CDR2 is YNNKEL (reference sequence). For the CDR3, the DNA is TGTGCCAGCAGCCAGGACACAAACTCTGGAAACACCATATATTTT. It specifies CASSQDTNSGNTIYF.

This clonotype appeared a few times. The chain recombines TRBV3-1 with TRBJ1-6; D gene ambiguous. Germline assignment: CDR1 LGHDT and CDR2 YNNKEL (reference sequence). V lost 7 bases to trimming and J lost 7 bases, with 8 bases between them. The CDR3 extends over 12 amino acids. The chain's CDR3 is CASTSGNSPLHF. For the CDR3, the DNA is TGTGCCAGCACCTCGGGGAATTCACCCCTCCACTTT.

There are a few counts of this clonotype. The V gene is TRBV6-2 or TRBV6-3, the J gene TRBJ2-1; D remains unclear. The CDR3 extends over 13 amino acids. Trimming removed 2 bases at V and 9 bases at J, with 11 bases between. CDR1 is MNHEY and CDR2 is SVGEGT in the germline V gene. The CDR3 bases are TGTGCCAGCAGTTACATAGCTGTAATTGAGCAGTTCTTC. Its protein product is CASSYIAVIEQFF.

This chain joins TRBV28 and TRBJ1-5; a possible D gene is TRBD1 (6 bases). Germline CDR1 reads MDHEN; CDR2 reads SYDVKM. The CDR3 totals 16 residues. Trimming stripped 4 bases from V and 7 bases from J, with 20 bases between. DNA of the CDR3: TGTGCCAGCAGTTCCGCCGGGGGGGGGCAAGGACAGCCCCAGCATTTT. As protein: CASSSAGGGQGQPQHF.

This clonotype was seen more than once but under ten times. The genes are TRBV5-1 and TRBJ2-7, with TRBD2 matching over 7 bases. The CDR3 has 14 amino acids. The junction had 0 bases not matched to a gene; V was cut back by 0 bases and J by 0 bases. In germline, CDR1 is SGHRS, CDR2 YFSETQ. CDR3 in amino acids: CASSLGDYSYEQYF. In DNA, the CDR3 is TGCGCCAGCAGCTTGGGGGACTACTCCTACGAGCAGTACTTC.

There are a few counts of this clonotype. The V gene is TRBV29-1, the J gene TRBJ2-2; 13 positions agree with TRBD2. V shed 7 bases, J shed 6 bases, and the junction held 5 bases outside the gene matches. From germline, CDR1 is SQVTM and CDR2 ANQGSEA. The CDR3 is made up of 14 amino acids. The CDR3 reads CSAGLAGEPGELFF. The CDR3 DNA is TGCAGCGCCGGACTAGCGGGAGAGCCCGGGGAGCTGTTTTTT.

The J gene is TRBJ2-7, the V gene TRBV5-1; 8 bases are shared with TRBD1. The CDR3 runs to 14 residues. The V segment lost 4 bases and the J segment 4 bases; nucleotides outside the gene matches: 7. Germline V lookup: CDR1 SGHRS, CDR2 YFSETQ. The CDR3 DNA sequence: TGCGCCAGCAGCCCACAGGGGGTCGGGTACGAGCAGTACTTC. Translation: CASSPQGVGYEQYF.

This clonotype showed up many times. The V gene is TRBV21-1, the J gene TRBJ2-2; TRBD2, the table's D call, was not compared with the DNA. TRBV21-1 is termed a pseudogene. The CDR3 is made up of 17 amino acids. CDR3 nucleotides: TGTGCCAGCAGCAAAGCTAGCGGGAGGGCGAACACCGGGGAGCTGTTTTTT. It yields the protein CASSKASGRANTGELFF.

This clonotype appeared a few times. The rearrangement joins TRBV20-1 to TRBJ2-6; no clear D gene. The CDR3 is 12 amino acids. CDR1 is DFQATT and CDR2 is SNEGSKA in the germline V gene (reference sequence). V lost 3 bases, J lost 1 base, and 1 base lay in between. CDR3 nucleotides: TGCAGTGCTAGGTCTGGGGCCAACGTCCTGACTTTC. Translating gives CSARSGANVLTF.

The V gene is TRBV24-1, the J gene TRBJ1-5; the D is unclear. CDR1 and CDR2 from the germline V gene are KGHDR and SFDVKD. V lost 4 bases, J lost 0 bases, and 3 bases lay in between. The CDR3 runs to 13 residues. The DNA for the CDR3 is TGTGCCACCAGTGAAGGTAGCAATCAGCCCCAGCATTTT. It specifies CATSEGSNQPQHF.

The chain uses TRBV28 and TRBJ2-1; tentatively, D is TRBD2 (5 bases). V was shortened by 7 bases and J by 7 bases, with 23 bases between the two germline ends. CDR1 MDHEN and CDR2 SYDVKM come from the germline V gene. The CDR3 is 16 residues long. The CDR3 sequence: CASIPSGPSRDNEQFF. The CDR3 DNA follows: TGTGCCAGCATTCCGTCCGGGCCCAGCCGGGATAATGAGCAGTTCTTC.

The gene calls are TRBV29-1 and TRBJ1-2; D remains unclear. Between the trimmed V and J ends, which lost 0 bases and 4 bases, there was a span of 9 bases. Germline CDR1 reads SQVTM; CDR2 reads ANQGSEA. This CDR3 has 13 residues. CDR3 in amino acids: CSVEDLGIYGYTF. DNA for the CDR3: TGCAGCGTTGAAGATTTGGGGATCTATGGCTACACCTTC.

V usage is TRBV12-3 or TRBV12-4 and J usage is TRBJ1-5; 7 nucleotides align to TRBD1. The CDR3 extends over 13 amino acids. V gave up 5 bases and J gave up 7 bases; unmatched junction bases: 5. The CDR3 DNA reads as TGTGCCAGCAGTCGACAGGGTCAACAGCCCCAGCATTTT. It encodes CASSRQGQQPQHF.

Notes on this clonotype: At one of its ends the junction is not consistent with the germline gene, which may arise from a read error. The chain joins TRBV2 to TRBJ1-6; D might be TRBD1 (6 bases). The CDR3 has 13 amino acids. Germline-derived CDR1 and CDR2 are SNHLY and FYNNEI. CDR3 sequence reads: CVSMWTVNSPLHF. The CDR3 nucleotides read TGTGTCAGCATGTGGACAGTTAATTCACCCCTCCACTTT.

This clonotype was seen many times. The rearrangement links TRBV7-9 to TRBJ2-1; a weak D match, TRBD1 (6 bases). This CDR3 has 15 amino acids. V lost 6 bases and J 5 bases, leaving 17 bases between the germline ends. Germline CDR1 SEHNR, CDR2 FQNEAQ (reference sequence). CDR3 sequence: CASSYFGQTHNEQFF. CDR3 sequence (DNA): TGTGCCAGCAGTTACTTCGGACAGACCCACAATGAGCAGTTCTTC.

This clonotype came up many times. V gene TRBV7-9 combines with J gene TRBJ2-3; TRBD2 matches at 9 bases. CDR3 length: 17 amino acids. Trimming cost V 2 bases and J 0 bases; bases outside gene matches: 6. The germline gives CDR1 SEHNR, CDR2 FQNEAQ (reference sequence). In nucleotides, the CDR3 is TGTGCCAGCAGCTTACTAGCGGGAACCGGGAGCACAGATACGCAGTATTTT. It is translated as CASSLLAGTGSTDTQYF. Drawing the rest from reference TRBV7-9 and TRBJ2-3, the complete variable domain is DTGVSQNPRHKITKRGQNVTFRCDPISEHNRLYWYRQTLGQGPEFLTYFQNEAQLEKSRLLSDRFSAERPKGSFSTLEIQRTEQGDSAMYLCASSLLAGTGSTDTQYFGPGTRLTVL.

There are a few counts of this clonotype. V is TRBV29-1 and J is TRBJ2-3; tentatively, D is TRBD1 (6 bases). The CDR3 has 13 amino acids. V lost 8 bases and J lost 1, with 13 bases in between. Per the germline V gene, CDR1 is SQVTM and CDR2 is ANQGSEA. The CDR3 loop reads CSRRAGGTDTQYF. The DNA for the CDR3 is TGCAGCCGGCGGGCAGGGGGCACAGATACGCAGTATTTT.

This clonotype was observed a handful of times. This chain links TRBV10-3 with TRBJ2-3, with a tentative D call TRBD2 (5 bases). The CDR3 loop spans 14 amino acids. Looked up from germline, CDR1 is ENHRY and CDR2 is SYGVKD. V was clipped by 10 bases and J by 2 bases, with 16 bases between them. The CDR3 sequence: CATRLAFNTDTQYF. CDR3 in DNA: TGTGCCACCCGTCTAGCCTTCAACACAGATACGCAGTATTTT.

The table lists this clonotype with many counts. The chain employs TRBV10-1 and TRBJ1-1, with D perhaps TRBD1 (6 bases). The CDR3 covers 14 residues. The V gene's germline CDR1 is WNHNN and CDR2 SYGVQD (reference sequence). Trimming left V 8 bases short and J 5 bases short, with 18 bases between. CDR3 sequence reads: CASGLEGGRTEAFF. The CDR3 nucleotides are TGCGCCAGCGGTCTTGAAGGGGGGCGGACTGAAGCTTTCTTT.

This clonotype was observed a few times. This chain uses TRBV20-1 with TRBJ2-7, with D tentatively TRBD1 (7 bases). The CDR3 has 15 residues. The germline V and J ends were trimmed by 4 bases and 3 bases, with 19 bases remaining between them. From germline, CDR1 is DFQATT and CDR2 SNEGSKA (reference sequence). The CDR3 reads CSATHQNRGGYEQYF. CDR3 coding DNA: TGCAGTGCTACCCATCAAAACAGGGGAGGCTACGAGCAGTACTTC.

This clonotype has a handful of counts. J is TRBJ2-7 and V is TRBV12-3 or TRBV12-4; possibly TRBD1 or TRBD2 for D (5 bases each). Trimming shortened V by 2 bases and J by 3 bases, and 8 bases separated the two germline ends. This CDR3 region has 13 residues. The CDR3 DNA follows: TGTGCCAGCAGTTTATATGGGGGCTACGAGCAGTACTTC. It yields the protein CASSLYGGYEQYF.

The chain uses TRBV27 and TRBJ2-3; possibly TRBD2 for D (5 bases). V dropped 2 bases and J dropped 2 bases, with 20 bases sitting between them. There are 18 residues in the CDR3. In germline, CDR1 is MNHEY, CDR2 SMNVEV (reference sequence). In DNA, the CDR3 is TGTGCCAGCAGTTTACTAGCATCCACACGCGTCTTCACAGATACGCAGTATTTT. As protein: CASSLLASTRVFTDTQYF.

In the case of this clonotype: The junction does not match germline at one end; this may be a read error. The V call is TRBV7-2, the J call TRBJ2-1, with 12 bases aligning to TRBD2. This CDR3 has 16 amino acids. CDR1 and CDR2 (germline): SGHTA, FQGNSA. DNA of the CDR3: TGTGCCAGCAGCCTAGCGGGAGGGGCTTCCTACAATGAGCAGTTCTTC. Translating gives CASSLAGGASYNEQFF.

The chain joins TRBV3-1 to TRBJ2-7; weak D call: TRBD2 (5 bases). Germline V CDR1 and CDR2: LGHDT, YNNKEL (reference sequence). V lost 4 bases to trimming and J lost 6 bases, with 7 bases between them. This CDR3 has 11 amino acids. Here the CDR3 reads CASSRGSEQYF. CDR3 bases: TGTGCCAGCAGCCGAGGGAGCGAGCAGTACTTC.

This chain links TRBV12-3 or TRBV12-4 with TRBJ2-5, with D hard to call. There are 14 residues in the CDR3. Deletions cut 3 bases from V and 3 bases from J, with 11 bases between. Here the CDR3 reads CASSFGPAEETQYF. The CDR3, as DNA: TGTGCCAGCAGTTTCGGGCCAGCCGAAGAGACCCAGTACTTC.